This T cell receptor (beta chain) is from a study of cytomegalovirus exposure and HLA in healthy donors. For the study at large: Sequencing of roughly 180 million T cells in an earlier analysis found 120 million or so unique TCR beta sequences. Study-wide findings and caveats: Earlier findings revealed that most TCR beta V segments proved productive either about 87% or about 30% of the time. Later on, an analysis found that several of the most significant clusters appeared to be linked to common viral pathogens, which included parvovirus B19. Cytomegalovirus-associated TCR beta chains were listed, numbering some 180.

The PCR contained 60 Vbeta and 13 Jbeta primers. Sequencing used immunoSEQ multiplex PCR; TCRdb keeps in-frame clones, though not all of them. The sample contains about 77,000 clones, around three quarters of which appear only once. Turning to this clone: As yet, its antigen is unknown.

The sequence was obtained from a man aged 35-49 years in good health and CMV-seronegative. The sample was PBMCs.

The CDR3, as DNA: TGTGCCAGCAGCCGAGGGACAGGGCCCGCTTTCTTT. Amino acid sequence: CASSRGTGPAFF. The chain uses TRBV25-1 and TRBJ1-1, with 9 bases matching TRBD1. J was trimmed by 11 bases and V by 6 bases; bases with no gene match: 7. The germline V gene encodes CDR1 MGHDK and CDR2 SYGVNS. CDR3 length: 12 residues.